The clone carrying this T cell receptor beta chain turned up a few times. Its antigen is currently unknown. The data were obtained in a study of early T cells in non-severe SARS-CoV-2 infection. Study-level background: The authors sequenced bulk RNA from unsorted whole blood, leaving chains unpaired.

Study-level findings and limits: A preference for anti-spike CD8 responses marked VDJdb matching, which missed private and CD4 specificities.

After removal of 7 bases from V and 12 bases from J, the junction contained 15 bases not matched to a gene. Germline CDR1 reads MDHEN; CDR2 reads SYDVKM. CDR3 length: 14 amino acids. Each single cDNA molecule received a unique molecular identifier. A single record per CDR3 protein comes from TCRdb applying MiXCR to the 5' RACE reads. The sample has some 71,000 distinct CDR3 sequences; around 15% are singletons. This receptor was taken from an adult who was a healthcare worker with PCR-confirmed SARS-CoV-2 infection or an uninfected control (not recorded which). The sample consisted of whole blood. The rearrangement uses TRBV28 and TRBJ1-1, with TRBD1 matching over 9 bases. CDR3 region: CASTNLGGTGYPFF. In DNA, the CDR3 is TGTGCCAGCACAAATTTGGGGGGGACAGGGTATCCTTTCTTT.